This passage covers 23 T cell receptor beta chains from one sample sequenced in a study of blood T cell repertoires in COVID-19. Using immunoSEQ multiplex PCR, the repertoire was profiled, and TCRdb retains in-frame clones only, with some absent. There are approximately 470,000 clones in the sample; around 90% occur only once, and 0.7% lies in the top ten. Sequenced sample: PBMCs or T cells enriched from blood (not recorded which). These receptor sequences come from a woman between 18 and 29 years old who had recovered from COVID-19.

This clone turned up a few times. The genes are TRBV29-1 and TRBJ2-7; D possibly corresponds to TRBD1 (5 bases). The V and J ends lost 4 bases and 4 bases respectively, with 8 bases between them. The CDR3 runs to 11 residues. Germline V lookup: CDR1 SQVTM, CDR2 ANQGSEA. CDR3 coding DNA: TGCAGCGTTGGTACAGGATACGAGCAGTACTTC. This translates into CSVGTGYEQYF.

The chain is built from TRBV6-1 and TRBJ1-1; D remains ambiguous. The CDR3 loop spans 15 amino acids. CDR1 is MNHNS, CDR2 SASEGT, per germline. Trimming cost V 3 bases and J 0 bases, with 11 bases left between them. This CDR3 reads CASSDPGNMNTEAFF. For the CDR3, the DNA is TGTGCCAGCAGTGACCCGGGGAATATGAACACTGAAGCTTTCTTT.

The gene calls are TRBV28 and TRBJ1-1; D unresolved. Germline V CDR1 and CDR2: MDHEN, SYDVKM. The V end lost 5 bases, the J end lost 10 bases, and 14 bases lay between the germline ends. The CDR3 loop spans 12 amino acids. CDR3 sequence reads: CASSQGIRGAFF. CDR3 in DNA: TGTGCCAGCAGTCAAGGAATACGGGGAGCTTTCTTT.

The CDR3 DNA reads TGTGCCAGTAGCAGTCCGGGACTCGAGTCACCCCTCCACTTT. Its protein is CASSSPGLESPLHF. The chain uses TRBV19 and TRBJ1-6, with D tentatively TRBD1 (5 bases). Germline V gene sequence: CDR1 LNHDA, CDR2 SQIVND (reference sequence). V was shortened by 6 bases and J by 10 bases, with 16 bases between the two germline ends. The CDR3 is 14 amino acids.

V and J are TRBV19 and TRBJ2-3, with D maybe TRBD1 (6 bases). The CDR3 spans 17 residues. V lost 5 bases and J lost 5, with 23 bases in between. From germline, CDR1 is LNHDA and CDR2 SQIVND (reference sequence). The CDR3 sequence: CASSPGSLWTVLDTQYF. The CDR3 DNA follows: TGTGCCAGTAGTCCAGGTAGTCTGTGGACAGTCTTAGATACGCAGTATTTT.

The V gene is TRBV14, the J gene TRBJ2-5; perhaps TRBD1 as D (6 bases). Trimming shortened V by 1 base and J by 9 bases, and 9 bases separated the two germline ends. Germline V gene lookup returns CDR1 SGHDN and CDR2 FVKESK. The CDR3 extends over 12 amino acids. The CDR3 sequence is CASSQGGGPQYF. In DNA, the CDR3 is TGTGCCAGCAGCCAAGGAGGGGGACCCCAGTACTTC.

The chain has TRBV5-1 and TRBJ2-1; 7 nucleotides agree with TRBD1. The ends lost 0 bases at V and 9 bases at J; junction bases unmatched: 0. The V gene's germline CDR1 is SGHRS and CDR2 YFSETQ. This CDR3 is 12 amino acids long. The chain's CDR3 is CASSLGQGEQFF. The CDR3 DNA is TGCGCCAGCAGCTTGGGACAGGGTGAGCAGTTCTTC.

The rearrangement uses TRBV28 and TRBJ2-1, with 7 bases identical to TRBD1. With 4 bases clipped from V and 1 base from J, the junction kept 1 base outside the gene matches. The CDR3 spans 14 residues. Germline V gives CDR1 MDHEN, CDR2 SYDVKM. As DNA, the CDR3 is TGTGCCAGCAGTTCCAGGGGGTCCTACAATGAGCAGTTCTTC. It encodes CASSSRGSYNEQFF.

The rearrangement uses TRBV15 and TRBJ1-1; possible D gene TRBD1, 6 bases. Per the germline V gene, CDR1 is LNHNV and CDR2 is YYDKDF (reference sequence). This CDR3 has 15 amino acids. V was shortened by 5 bases and J by 0 bases, with 13 bases between the two germline ends. CDR3 region: CATSRDTGLNTEAFF. The CDR3 DNA follows: TGTGCCACCAGCCGGGATACAGGGTTGAACACTGAAGCTTTCTTT.

The rearrangement links TRBV7-2 to TRBJ2-3, with TRBD1 matching over 7 bases. Unmatched junction bases numbered 13, after V lost 10 bases and J lost 6 bases. Germline lookup yields CDR1 SGHTA and CDR2 FQGNSA. The CDR3 loop spans 14 amino acids. Here the CDR3 DNA reads TGTGCCACCCTCCGGCAGGGGGAAGGGGATACGCAGTATTTT. This sequence encodes CATLRQGEGDTQYF.

This sequence joins TRBV3-1 (or the pseudogene TRBV3-2) and TRBJ1-3; unclear D gene. This CDR3 has 15 residues. V was trimmed by 3 bases and J by 0 bases, leaving 9 bases between them. Germline V gene sequence: CDR1 LGHDT, CDR2 YNNKEL (reference sequence). CDR3 sequence reads: CASSHQVNSGNTIYF. As DNA, the CDR3 is TGTGCCAGCAGCCATCAGGTGAACTCTGGAAACACCATATATTTT.

The V call is TRBV30, the J call TRBJ1-2, with TRBD1 identical over 10 bases. Germline V gene sequence: CDR1 GTSNPN, CDR2 SVGIG (reference sequence). The CDR3 covers 15 residues. V gave up 2 bases and J gave up 6 bases; unmatched junction bases: 9. CDR3 loop: CAWSLSTGGFDGYTF. In nucleotides, the CDR3 is TGTGCCTGGAGTCTATCGACAGGGGGCTTCGATGGCTACACCTTC.

V is TRBV4-1 and J is TRBJ2-5; TRBD2 is a possible D gene (6 bases). V was clipped by 4 bases and J by 2 bases, with 8 bases between them. The CDR3 is made up of 13 amino acids. Germline CDR1 reads MGHRA; CDR2 reads YSYEKL. Written as DNA, the CDR3 is TGCGCCAGCAGCCTCGGGACTCAAGAGACCCAGTACTTC. It encodes CASSLGTQETQYF.

The gene calls are TRBV30 and TRBJ1-2; D remains unclear. The CDR3 runs 12 residues. Germline V CDR1 and CDR2: GTSNPN, SVGIG (reference sequence). Trimming cost V 0 bases and J 0 bases, with 2 bases left between them. CDR3 in DNA: TGTGCCTGGAGTGTCTCTAACTATGGCTACACCTTC. This sequence encodes CAWSVSNYGYTF.

The CDR3 loop is CSAAEGELNTEAFF. Written as DNA, the CDR3 is TGCAGCGCCGCAGAGGGGGAACTCAACACTGAAGCTTTCTTT. The V and J genes are TRBV29-1 and TRBJ1-1; perhaps TRBD1 as D (6 bases). Trimming removed 7 bases at V and 2 bases at J, with 17 bases between. CDR1 and CDR2 (germline): SQVTM, ANQGSEA. The CDR3 has 14 residues.

This clone was seen once. This chain uses TRBV5-1 with TRBJ2-2; 8 bases fit TRBD1. The CDR3 extends over 16 amino acids. The V gene end was trimmed by 5 bases and the J gene end by 3 bases; junction bases not matched to a gene: 9. CDR1 and CDR2 from the germline V gene are SGHRS and YFSETQ. CDR3 sequence: CASSPIQGAYTGELFF. DNA of the CDR3: TGCGCCAGCAGTCCGATTCAGGGGGCGTACACCGGGGAGCTGTTTTTT.

The CDR3 reads CASSLVRPGGRNQPQHF. The CDR3 DNA follows: TGTGCCAGCAGCTTAGTACGGCCAGGGGGCCGCAATCAGCCCCAGCATTTT. The chain links TRBV7-9 to TRBJ1-5; 8 bases line up with TRBD1. Germline CDR1 is SEHNR and CDR2 is FQNEAQ (reference sequence). Trimming at V came to 1 base and at J to 2 bases, leaving 7 bases not matched to a gene. The CDR3 loop spans 17 amino acids.

The rearrangement joins TRBV2 to TRBJ1-6; 7 positions agree with TRBD1. The ends lost 6 bases at V and 7 bases at J; junction bases unmatched: 6. The CDR3 length is 14 residues. Germline assignment: CDR1 SNHLY and CDR2 FYNNEI. CDR3 nucleotide sequence: TGTGCCAGCAGGGTAGACAGGGAGAATTCACCCCTCCACTTT. Its protein product is CASRVDRENSPLHF.

This chain links TRBV7-8 with TRBJ2-1; the match to TRBD2 covers 13 bases. Germline V gene sequence: CDR1 SGHVS, CDR2 FQNEAQ. The V and J ends lost 5 bases and 7 bases, in that order; junction bases with no gene match: 8. CDR3 length equals 16 residues. The CDR3 region has the DNA TGTGCCAGCAGCGGTGTACTAGCGGGGGGGCGAAATGAGCAGTTCTTC. This gives the protein CASSGVLAGGRNEQFF.

This chain uses TRBV2 with TRBJ2-2, with TRBD1 matching 11 bases. With 6 bases clipped from V and 6 bases from J, the junction kept 9 bases outside the gene matches. This CDR3 contains 16 residues. Germline CDR1 reads SNHLY; CDR2 reads FYNNEI. The CDR3 here is CASSVLPGQGAGELFF. The DNA of the CDR3 is TGTGCCAGCAGCGTATTACCGGGACAGGGGGCCGGGGAGCTGTTTTTT.

The rearrangement joins TRBV12-5 to TRBJ1-2; D unclear. V dropped 2 bases and J dropped 4 bases, with 11 bases sitting between them. The CDR3 has 14 residues. The germline V gene has CDR1 LGHNT and CDR2 FRNRAP. As DNA, the CDR3 is TGTGCTAGTGGTTTGCCCACTTTAGCCTATGGCTACACCTTC. Translating gives CASGLPTLAYGYTF.

The CDR3 DNA reads as TGTGCCAGCAATCCACAGGGGAGCACTGAAGCTTTCTTT. This sequence encodes CASNPQGSTEAFF. The chain links TRBV2 to TRBJ1-1; 7 bases match TRBD1. Germline trimming cut 7 bases from V and 4 bases from J; bases unmatched to any gene: 6. Germline CDR1 SNHLY, CDR2 FYNNEI. The CDR3 spans 13 residues.

The chain employs TRBV3-1 (or the pseudogene TRBV3-2) and TRBJ2-1; 12 bases map to TRBD2. With V trimmed by 4 bases and J by 7 bases, 5 bases remained unmatched. The CDR3 is 15 amino acids. CDR1 LGHDT and CDR2 YNNKEL come from the germline V gene (reference sequence). The DNA of the CDR3 is TGTGCCAGCAGCCCCGGGACTAGCGGGTTGAATGAGCAGTTCTTC. Protein sequence: CASSPGTSGLNEQFF.